This T cell receptor (beta chain) was recovered during a study of monozygotic twins with inflammatory bowel disease. TCRdb derives one entry per CDR3 protein from the 5' RACE reads, leaving out DNA. The listing contains approximately 420,000 distinct CDR3 sequences. The CDR3 loop spans 16 amino acids. The germline V gene has CDR1 MNHEY and CDR2 SVGAGI. This TCR was sampled from a human donor with ulcerative colitis or Crohn's disease, or a healthy co-twin of an affected twin (not recorded which). Sequenced input: blood. V is TRBV6-5 and J is TRBJ2-7; TCRdb's D call, TRBD2, is unchecked because there is no DNA. CDR3 region: CASSYSKPDLGGEQYF.